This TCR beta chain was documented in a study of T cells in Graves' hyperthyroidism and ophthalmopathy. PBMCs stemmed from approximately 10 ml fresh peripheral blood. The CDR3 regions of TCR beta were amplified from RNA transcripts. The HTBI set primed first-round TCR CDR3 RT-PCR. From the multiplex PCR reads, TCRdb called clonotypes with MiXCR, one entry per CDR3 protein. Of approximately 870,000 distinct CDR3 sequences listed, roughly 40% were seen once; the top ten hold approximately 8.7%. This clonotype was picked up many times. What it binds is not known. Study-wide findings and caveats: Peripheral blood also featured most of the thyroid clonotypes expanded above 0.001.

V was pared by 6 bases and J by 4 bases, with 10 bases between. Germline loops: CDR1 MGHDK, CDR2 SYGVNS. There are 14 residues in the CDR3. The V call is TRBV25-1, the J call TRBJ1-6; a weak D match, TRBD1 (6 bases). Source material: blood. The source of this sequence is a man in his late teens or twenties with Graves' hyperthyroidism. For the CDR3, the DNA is TGTGCCAGCAGCCAGGGGCTATATAATTCACCCCTCCACTTT. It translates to CASSQGLYNSPLHF.